These T cell receptor beta chains were read from a single sample in a study of blood T cell repertoires in COVID-19. This table comes from immunoSEQ multiplex PCR, and its TCRdb copy is limited to in-frame clones, with some not included. The sample holds about 270,000 clones, 81% seen once. The material sequenced was peripheral blood. These receptors were obtained from a woman aged 55-75 years with active or convalescent COVID-19. CDR3s include the opening cysteine and the closing phenylalanine or tryptophan.

j_gene	v_gene	CDR3aa
TRBJ2-7	TRBV10-3	CAISEYGLEEQYF
TRBJ1-1	TRBV9	CASRSGVDYTEAFF
TRBJ1-3	TRBV4-2	CASSQEYSVTGLSGNTIYF
TRBJ1-2	TRBV6-1	CASSEGGPYGYTF
TRBJ2-3	TRBV11-2	CASSLTGGSTDTQYF
TRBJ2-7	TRBV2	CASSEGGQGLSEQYF
TRBJ1-1	TRBV30	CAWNPQFFYTEAFF
TRBJ2-1	TRBV2	CASSVVWASGTYNEQFF
TRBJ1-2	TRBV3-1/TRBV3-2	CASSPTRQPNYGYTF
TRBJ2-5	TRBV14	CASSPQGGETQYF
TRBJ1-6	TRBV27	CASRGQGSYNSPLHF
TRBJ2-3	TRBV27	CASTLRAGGPGDTQYF
TRBJ2-7	TRBV12-3/TRBV12-4	CASSPGGEQYF
TRBJ1-2	TRBV29-1	CSVARGEYGYTF
TRBJ1-2	TRBV5-6	CASSVGVSNYGYTF
TRBJ2-3	TRBV24-1	CATPGQRTDTQYF
TRBJ1-5	TRBV19	CASSAGDRGLSNQPQHF
TRBJ2-3	TRBV9	CASSVGGGSSDTQYF
TRBJ1-2	TRBV6-5	CATGGLSNYGYTF
TRBJ2-5	TRBV4-3	CASSDGQGGQETQYF
TRBJ1-3	TRBV4-1	CASSQANRGYSGNTIYF
TRBJ1-2	TRBV18	CASSPGTQGRDYGYTF
TRBJ1-5	TRBV20-1	CSASGRGRNQPQHF